Following are 3 T cell receptor beta chains from one sample sequenced in a study of OX40 agonist ivuxolimab in advanced cancers. Only in-frame clones appear in the TCRdb table, and some are missing; sequencing was by immunoSEQ multiplex PCR. The sample includes some 60,000 clones, 70% to 90% of them seen just once. This material consisted of CD4+ or CD8+ T cells sorted from blood, taken in a trial of the OX40 agonist ivuxolimab. The receptors were gathered from an adult with an advanced solid tumor such as melanoma, head and neck, liver or kidney cancer.

This rearrangement joins TRBV28 to TRBJ2-7; a possible D gene is TRBD2 (5 bases). With 5 bases removed from V and 0 bases from J, the gap between germline ends came to 14 bases. CDR1 and CDR2 from the germline V gene are MDHEN and SYDVKM. The CDR3 runs 15 residues. The CDR3 reads CASSIPTGTSYEQYF. The CDR3 bases are TGTGCCAGCAGTATACCGACGGGAACCTCCTACGAGCAGTACTTC.

The chain couples TRBV6-1 to TRBJ2-5; 7 bases fit TRBD1. J lost 8 bases, V lost 2 bases, and 11 bases had no gene match. Germline values: CDR1 MNHNS, CDR2 SASEGT. There are 15 residues in the CDR3. The CDR3 region has the DNA TGTGCCAGCAGTGAATCTTGGCAGGGGGTCTCAACCCAGTACTTC. Translated: CASSESWQGVSTQYF.

This sequence joins TRBV15 and TRBJ1-5; a possible D gene is TRBD1 (5 bases). This CDR3 is 13 amino acids long. Trimming removed 5 bases from V and 7 bases from J, with 12 bases in between. Germline V lookup: CDR1 LNHNV, CDR2 YYDKDF (reference sequence). CDR3 protein: CATSGGAGQPQHF. In DNA form, the CDR3 reads TGTGCCACCAGCGGAGGGGCGGGACAGCCCCAGCATTTT.